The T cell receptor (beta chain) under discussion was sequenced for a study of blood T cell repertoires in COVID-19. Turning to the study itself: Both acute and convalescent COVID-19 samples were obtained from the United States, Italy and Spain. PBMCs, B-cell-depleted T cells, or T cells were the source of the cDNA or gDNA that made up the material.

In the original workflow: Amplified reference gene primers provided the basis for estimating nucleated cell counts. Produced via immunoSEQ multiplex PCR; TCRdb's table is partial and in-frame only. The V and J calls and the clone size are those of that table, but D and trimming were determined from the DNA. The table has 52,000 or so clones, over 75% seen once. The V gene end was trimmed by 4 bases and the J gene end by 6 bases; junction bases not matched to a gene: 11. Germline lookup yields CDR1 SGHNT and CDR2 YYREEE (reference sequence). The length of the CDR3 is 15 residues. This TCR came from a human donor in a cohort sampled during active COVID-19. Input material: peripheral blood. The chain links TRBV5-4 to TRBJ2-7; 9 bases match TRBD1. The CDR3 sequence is CASSRDRASLSEQYF. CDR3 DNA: TGTGCCAGCAGCCGGGACAGGGCCTCCCTGAGCGAGCAGTACTTC.